These 3 T cell receptor beta chains came from one sample sequenced in a study of blood T cell repertoires in COVID-19. The repertoire was sequenced with immunoSEQ multiplex PCR; TCRdb's copy has only in-frame clones and lacks some. Of 95,000 to 150,000 clones in the sample, around 83% were seen once. The sequenced sample consisted of peripheral blood. The source of these receptors is a man aged 80 or over with active or convalescent COVID-19.

The sample holds a few counts of this clone. V gene TRBV7-8 combines with J gene TRBJ1-1; the D gene is possibly TRBD1 (5 bases). Germline V CDR1 and CDR2: SGHVS, FQNEAQ. The CDR3 length is 16 residues. Trimming removed 1 base from V and 4 bases from J, with 16 bases in between. For the CDR3, the DNA is TGTGCCAGCAGCTTAGACCCGGCGGGGGTGGGCACTGAAGCTTTCTTT. Amino acid sequence: CASSLDPAGVGTEAFF.

The rearrangement joins TRBV19 to TRBJ2-3, with D perhaps matching TRBD2 (7 bases). Between the trimmed V and J ends, which lost 9 bases and 4 bases, there was a span of 17 bases. The germline V gene has CDR1 LNHDA and CDR2 SQIVND (reference sequence). The CDR3 has 14 amino acids. In DNA form, the CDR3 reads TGTGCCAGCACTAAGTGGGGGGGCGCAGATACGCAGTATTTT. It is translated as CASTKWGGADTQYF.

The chain has TRBV29-1 and TRBJ2-7; D is ambiguous. The germline V and J ends were trimmed by 5 bases and 2 bases, with 4 bases remaining between them. The CDR3 is made up of 10 amino acids. Germline V CDR1 and CDR2: SQVTM, ANQGSEA. CDR3 protein: CSVITYEQYF. Here the CDR3 DNA reads TGCAGCGTTATCACCTACGAGCAGTACTTC.